Listed below are T cell receptor beta chains from one sample, sequenced in a study of T cells after yellow fever vaccination. MiXCR, applied by TCRdb to the 5' RACE reads, yields one record per CDR3 protein. The table shows some 240,000 distinct CDR3 sequences, with roughly 3.3% occurring only once. The material was CD4+ T cells sorted from PBMCs, obtained 10 days after the yellow fever booster vaccination. These receptors originate from a man between 18 and 35 years old who received the YFV17D yellow fever vaccine. Each CDR3 is given without its conserved first and last residue. Each record gives: V gene, CDR3 protein.

V gene: TRBV2; CDR3 protein: ASILGTSRGTDTQY
V gene: TRBV6-5; CDR3 protein: ASTLTGNTGELF
V gene: TRBV25-1; CDR3 protein: ASSDGWGFNTGELF
V gene: TRBV20-1; CDR3 protein: SARASSGGGVDTQY
V gene: TRBV12-3/TRBV12-4; CDR3 protein: ASSFRPTGTDTQY
V gene: TRBV9; CDR3 protein: ASSVEVGASTDTQY
V gene: TRBV2; CDR3 protein: ASGTGRSGANVLT
V gene: TRBV6-5; CDR3 protein: ASRTDTHGGSSPLH
V gene: TRBV7-2; CDR3 protein: ASSLGAGGGF
V gene: TRBV5-1; CDR3 protein: ASSIGQGYEKLF
V gene: TRBV7-8; CDR3 protein: ASSETGLFQPQH
V gene: TRBV4-3; CDR3 protein: ASSPQGDRDNSPLH
V gene: TRBV7-9; CDR3 protein: ASSRPLQATNEKLF
V gene: TRBV18; CDR3 protein: ASSLKTEGYGYT
V gene: TRBV7-9; CDR3 protein: ASSLEGWGPQH
V gene: TRBV7-9; CDR3 protein: ASSSTGAITEAF
V gene: TRBV11-2; CDR3 protein: ASSLDRVFTDTQY
V gene: TRBV6-5; CDR3 protein: ASSYSIGAPFTEAF
V gene: TRBV20-1; CDR3 protein: SARPFGQGAYTEAF
V gene: TRBV4-3; CDR3 protein: ASSQDVSFDEQF
V gene: TRBV4-2; CDR3 protein: ASRQGLASSPLH
V gene: TRBV29-1; CDR3 protein: SGRSSYNEQF
V gene: TRBV29-1; CDR3 protein: SGDTANYGYT
V gene: TRBV7-9; CDR3 protein: ASSLIPGQGNTIY
V gene: TRBV28; CDR3 protein: ASSPPGVRSPGTQY
V gene: TRBV5-1; CDR3 protein: ASSIYRADTQY
V gene: TRBV12-3/TRBV12-4; CDR3 protein: ASSLRQGLHNEQF
V gene: TRBV24-1; CDR3 protein: ATSDLETQY
V gene: TRBV7-2; CDR3 protein: ASSLQGIRQPQH
V gene: TRBV11-2; CDR3 protein: ASSLGQGSLAF
V gene: TRBV7-9; CDR3 protein: ASTWTGRNEQF
V gene: TRBV20-1; CDR3 protein: SARDPAGSTDTQY
V gene: TRBV5-1; CDR3 protein: ASKSGGADTQY
V gene: TRBV9; CDR3 protein: ASSVGGSKNIQY
V gene: TRBV5-1; CDR3 protein: ASSVFQETQY
V gene: TRBV3-1; CDR3 protein: ASSLYGKTGEQY
V gene: TRBV6-8; CDR3 protein: ASSNPTGASSYNEQF
V gene: TRBV6-6; CDR3 protein: ASTSFRGGIEQF
V gene: TRBV4-3; CDR3 protein: ASSRAYDRGPYNEQF
V gene: TRBV11-2; CDR3 protein: ASSIRGGSSYNEQF
V gene: TRBV5-1; CDR3 protein: ASFETDTQY
V gene: TRBV7-2; CDR3 protein: ASKKGAYEKLF
V gene: TRBV20-1; CDR3 protein: SVGRETQY
V gene: TRBV12-3/TRBV12-4; CDR3 protein: ASSLRSENTGELF
V gene: TRBV20-1; CDR3 protein: SATSSEETQY
V gene: TRBV5-4; CDR3 protein: ASSFGTGDPYEQY
V gene: TRBV30; CDR3 protein: AWSSSGPTDTQY
V gene: TRBV11-3; CDR3 protein: ASSLDPTTVPGELI
V gene: TRBV25-1; CDR3 protein: ASSEGGWDTQY